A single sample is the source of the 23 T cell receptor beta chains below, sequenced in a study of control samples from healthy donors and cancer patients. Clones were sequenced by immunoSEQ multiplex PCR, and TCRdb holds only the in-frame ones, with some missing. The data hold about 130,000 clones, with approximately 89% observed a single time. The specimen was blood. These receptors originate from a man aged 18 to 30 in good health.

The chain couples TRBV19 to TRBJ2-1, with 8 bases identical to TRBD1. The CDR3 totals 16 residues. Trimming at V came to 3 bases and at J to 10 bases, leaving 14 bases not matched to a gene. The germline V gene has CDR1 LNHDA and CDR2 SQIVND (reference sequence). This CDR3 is CASSILGRGQFREQFF. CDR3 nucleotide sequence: TGTGCCAGTAGTATTCTGGGCAGGGGGCAATTCAGGGAGCAGTTCTTC.

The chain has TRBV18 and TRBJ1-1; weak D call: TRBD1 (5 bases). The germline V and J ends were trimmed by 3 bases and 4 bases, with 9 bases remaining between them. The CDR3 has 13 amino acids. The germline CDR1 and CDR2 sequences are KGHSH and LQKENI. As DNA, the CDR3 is TGTGCCAGCTCACCGAGGGGTCCCACTGAAGCTTTCTTT. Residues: CASSPRGPTEAFF.

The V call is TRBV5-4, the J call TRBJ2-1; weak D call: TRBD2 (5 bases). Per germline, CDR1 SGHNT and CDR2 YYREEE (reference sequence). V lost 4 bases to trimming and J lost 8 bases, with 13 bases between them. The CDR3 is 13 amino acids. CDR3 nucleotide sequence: TGTGCCAGCAGCCCCCCGCTCGGGGATGAGCAGTTCTTC. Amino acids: CASSPPLGDEQFF.

The DNA for the CDR3 is TGCGCCAGCAGCCAAGGCGAGGACCGAGCTTTCTTT. Translating gives CASSQGEDRAFF. The chain links TRBV4-1 to TRBJ1-1; no definite D call. Germline V lookup: CDR1 MGHRA, CDR2 YSYEKL. The CDR3 loop spans 12 amino acids. The V gene lost 1 base and the J gene lost 10 bases, with 10 bases spanning the gap.

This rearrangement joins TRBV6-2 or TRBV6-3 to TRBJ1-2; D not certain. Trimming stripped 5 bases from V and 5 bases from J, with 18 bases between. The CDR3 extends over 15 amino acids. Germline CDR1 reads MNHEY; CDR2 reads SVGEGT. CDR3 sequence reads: CASSTGSSYIYGYTF. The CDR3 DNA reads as TGTGCCAGCAGTACGGGGAGCAGCTACATTTATGGCTACACCTTC.

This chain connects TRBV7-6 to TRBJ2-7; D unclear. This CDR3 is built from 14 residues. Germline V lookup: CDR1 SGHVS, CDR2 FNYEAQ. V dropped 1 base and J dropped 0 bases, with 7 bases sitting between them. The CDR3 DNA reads TGTGCCAGCAGCTTAGATGGCCTCTCCTACGAGCAGTACTTC. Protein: CASSLDGLSYEQYF. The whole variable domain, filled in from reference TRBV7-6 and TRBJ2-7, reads GAGVSQSPRYKVTKRGQDVALRCDPISGHVSLYWYRQALGQGPEFLTYFNYEAQQDKSGLPNDRFSAERPEGSISTLTIQRTEQRDSAMYRCASSLDGLSYEQYFGPGTRLTVT.

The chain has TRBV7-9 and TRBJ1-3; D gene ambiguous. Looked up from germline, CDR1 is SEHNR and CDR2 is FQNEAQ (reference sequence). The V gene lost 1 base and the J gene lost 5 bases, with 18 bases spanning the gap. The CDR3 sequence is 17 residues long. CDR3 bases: TGTGCCAGCAGCTTAGGTCGGCTAGCAGCCGTTAGAAACACCATATATTTT. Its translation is CASSLGRLAAVRNTIYF.

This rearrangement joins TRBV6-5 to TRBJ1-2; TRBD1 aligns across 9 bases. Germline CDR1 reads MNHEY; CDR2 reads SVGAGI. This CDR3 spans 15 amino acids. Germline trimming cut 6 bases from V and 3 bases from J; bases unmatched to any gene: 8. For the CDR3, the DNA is TGTGCCAGCAGAACCGACAGGGGGAAATACTATGGCTACACCTTC. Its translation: CASRTDRGKYYGYTF.

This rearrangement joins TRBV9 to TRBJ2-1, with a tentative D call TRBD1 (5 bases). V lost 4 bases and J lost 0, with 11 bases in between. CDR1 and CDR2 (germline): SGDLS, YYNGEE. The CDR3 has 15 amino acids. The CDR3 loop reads CASSPGPGSYNEQFF. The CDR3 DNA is TGTGCCAGCAGCCCAGGGCCCGGCTCCTACAATGAGCAGTTCTTC.

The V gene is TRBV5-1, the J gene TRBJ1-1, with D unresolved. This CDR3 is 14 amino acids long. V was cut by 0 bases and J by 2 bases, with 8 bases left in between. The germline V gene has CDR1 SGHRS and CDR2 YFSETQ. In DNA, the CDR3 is TGCGCCAGCAGCTTGGACGGATTCAACACTGAAGCTTTCTTT. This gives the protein CASSLDGFNTEAFF.

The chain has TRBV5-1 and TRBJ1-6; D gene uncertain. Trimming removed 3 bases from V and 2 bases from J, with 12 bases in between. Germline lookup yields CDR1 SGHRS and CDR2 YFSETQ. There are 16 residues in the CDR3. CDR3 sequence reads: CASSSTDTAYNSPLHF. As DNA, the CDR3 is TGCGCCAGCAGCTCTACTGACACCGCCTATAATTCACCCCTCCACTTT.

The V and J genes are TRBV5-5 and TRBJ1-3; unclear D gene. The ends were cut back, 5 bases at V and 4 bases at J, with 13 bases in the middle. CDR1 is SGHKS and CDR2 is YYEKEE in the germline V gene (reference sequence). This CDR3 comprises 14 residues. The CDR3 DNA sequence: TGTGCCAGCAGACCCCCCTCGTTGGGAAACACCATATATTTT. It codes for CASRPPSLGNTIYF.

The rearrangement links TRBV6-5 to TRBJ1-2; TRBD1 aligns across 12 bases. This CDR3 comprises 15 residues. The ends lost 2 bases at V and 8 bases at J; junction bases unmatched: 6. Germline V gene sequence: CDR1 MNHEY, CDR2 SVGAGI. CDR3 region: CASSYGGTGGRGYTF. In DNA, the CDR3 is TGTGCCAGCAGTTACGGCGGGACAGGGGGCAGGGGCTACACCTTC.

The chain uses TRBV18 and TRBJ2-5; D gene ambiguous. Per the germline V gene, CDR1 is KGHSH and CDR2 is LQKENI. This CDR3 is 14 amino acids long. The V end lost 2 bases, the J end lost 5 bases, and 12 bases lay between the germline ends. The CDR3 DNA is TGTGCCAGCTCACCATCCCCACAGAGGGAGACCCAGTACTTC. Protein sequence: CASSPSPQRETQYF.

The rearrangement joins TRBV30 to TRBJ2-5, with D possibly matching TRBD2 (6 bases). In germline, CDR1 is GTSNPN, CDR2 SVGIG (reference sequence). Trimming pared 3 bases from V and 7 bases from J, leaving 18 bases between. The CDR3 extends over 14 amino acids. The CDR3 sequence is CAWSRLGREATQYF. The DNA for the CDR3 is TGTGCCTGGAGCCGACTAGGCAGAGAGGCGACCCAGTACTTC. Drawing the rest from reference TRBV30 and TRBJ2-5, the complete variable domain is SQTIHQWPATLVQPVGSPLSLECTVEGTSNPNLYWYRQAAGRGLQLLFYSVGIGQISSEVPQNLSASRPQDRQFILSSKKLLLSDSGFYLCAWSRLGREATQYFGPGTRLLVL.

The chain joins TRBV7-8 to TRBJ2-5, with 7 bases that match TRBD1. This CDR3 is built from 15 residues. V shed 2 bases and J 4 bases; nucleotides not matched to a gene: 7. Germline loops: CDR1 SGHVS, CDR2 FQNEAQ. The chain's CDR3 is CASSLLWTGRETQYF. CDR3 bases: TGTGCCAGCAGCTTACTGTGGACAGGTCGAGAGACCCAGTACTTC.

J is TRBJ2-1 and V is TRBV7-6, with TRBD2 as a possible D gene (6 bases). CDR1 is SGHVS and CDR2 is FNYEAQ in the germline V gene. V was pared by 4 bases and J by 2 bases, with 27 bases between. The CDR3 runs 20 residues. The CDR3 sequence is CASSSEVTPGVRDAYNEQFF. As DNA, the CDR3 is TGTGCCAGCAGCTCAGAGGTGACGCCGGGGGTACGGGACGCCTACAATGAGCAGTTCTTC.

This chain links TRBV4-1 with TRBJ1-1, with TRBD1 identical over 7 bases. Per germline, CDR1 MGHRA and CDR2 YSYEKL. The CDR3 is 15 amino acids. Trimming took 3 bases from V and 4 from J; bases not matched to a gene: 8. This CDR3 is CASSHPDREGTEAFF. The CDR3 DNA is TGCGCCAGCAGCCACCCCGACAGGGAAGGCACTGAAGCTTTCTTT.

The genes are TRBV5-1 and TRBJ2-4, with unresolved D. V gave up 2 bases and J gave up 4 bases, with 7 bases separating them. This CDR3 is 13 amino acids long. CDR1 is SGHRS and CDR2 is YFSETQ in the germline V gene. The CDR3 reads CASSFEQKNIQYF. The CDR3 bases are TGCGCCAGCAGCTTCGAACAGAAAAACATTCAGTACTTC.

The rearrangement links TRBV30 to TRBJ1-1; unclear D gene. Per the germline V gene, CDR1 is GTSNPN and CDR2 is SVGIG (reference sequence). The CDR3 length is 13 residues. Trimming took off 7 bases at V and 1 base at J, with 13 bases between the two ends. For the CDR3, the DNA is TGTGCCTCCCAGGTGTGGAGGAACACTGAAGCTTTCTTT. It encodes CASQVWRNTEAFF.

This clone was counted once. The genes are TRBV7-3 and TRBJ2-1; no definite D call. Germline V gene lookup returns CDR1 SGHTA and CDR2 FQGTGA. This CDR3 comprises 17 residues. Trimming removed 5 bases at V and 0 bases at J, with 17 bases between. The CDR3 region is CASSPSGLLSSYNEQFF. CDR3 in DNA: TGTGCCAGCAGCCCCAGTGGTCTCCTTTCCTCCTACAATGAGCAGTTCTTC.

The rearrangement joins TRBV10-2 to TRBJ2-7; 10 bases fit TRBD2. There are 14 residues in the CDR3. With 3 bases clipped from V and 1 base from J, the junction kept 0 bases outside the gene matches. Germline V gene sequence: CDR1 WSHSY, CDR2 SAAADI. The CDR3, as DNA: TGCGCCAGCAGTGAACTAGCGGGATCCTACGAGCAGTACTTC. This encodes CASSELAGSYEQYF.

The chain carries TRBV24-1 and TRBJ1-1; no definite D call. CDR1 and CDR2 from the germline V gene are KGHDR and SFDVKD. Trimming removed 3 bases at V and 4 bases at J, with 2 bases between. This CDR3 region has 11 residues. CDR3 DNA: TGTGCCACCAGTGATGGCACTGAAGCTTTCTTT. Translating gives CATSDGTEAFF.